These T cell receptor beta chains were read from a single sample in a study of T cells in Graves' hyperthyroidism and ophthalmopathy. TCRdb re-called the multiplex PCR reads with MiXCR, one entry per CDR3 protein. The sample consists of 550,000 to 700,000 distinct CDR3 sequences, around 46% of them appearing once. Input material: peripheral blood or thyroid tissue (not recorded which). The receptors were gathered from an adult woman with Graves' disease, either hyperthyroidism or ophthalmopathy (not recorded which). CDR3s include the opening cysteine and the closing phenylalanine or tryptophan. Each record gives: clone size, J gene, CDR3 length, D gene, V gene, CDR3 protein, CDR3 DNA. A D gene is named only where the DNA matches it firmly. Part of the rows lack a size; the others show once, few, many or a class for expanded clones.

.	TRBJ1-1	12	.	TRBV5-1	CASSFTGIEAFF	TGCGCCAGCAGCTTTACAGGGATCGAAGCTTTCTTT
.	TRBJ2-7	17	.	TRBV12-3/TRBV12-4	CASSTRGPGINSYEQYF	TGTGCCAGCAGTACCCGGGGACCGGGGATTAACTCCTACGAGCAGTACTTC
.	TRBJ2-7	12	.	TRBV29-1	CSVEGGNGEQYF	TGCAGCGTTGAAGGCGGGAACGGCGAGCAGTACTTC
.	TRBJ2-5	16	.	TRBV7-3	CASSFRGGVYQETQYF	TGTGCCAGCAGTTTCCGCGGGGGCGTGTACCAAGAGACCCAGTACTTC
many	TRBJ2-7	15	TRBD1	TRBV19	CASSGEGTASYEQYF	TGTGCCAGTAGTGGCGAGGGGACAGCCTCCTACGAGCAGTACTTC
few	TRBJ1-2	9	.	TRBV7-9	CASRQGYTF	TGTGCCAGCAGACAAGGCTACACCTTC
.	TRBJ2-2	15	.	TRBV7-8	CASSLFYFDTGELLF	TGCGCCAGCAGCCTTTTCTACTTTGACACCGGGGAGCTGCTTTTT
many	TRBJ2-2	14	.	TRBV15	CATSRVRVSGELFF	TGTGCCACCAGCAGAGTACGGGTATCCGGGGAGCTGTTTTTT
.	TRBJ2-7	13	.	TRBV7-6	CASSLASGSEQYF	TGTGCCAGCAGCTTAGCTTCGGGGAGTGAGCAGTACTTC
.	TRBJ1-1	8	.	TRBV7-6	CASSSRGF	TGTGCCAGCAGCTCCCGGGGGTTT
.	TRBJ2-7	12	.	TRBV7-8	CASSSTGYEQCF	TGTGCCAGCAGCTCCACAGGCTACGAGCAGTGCTTC
many	TRBJ2-7	14	TRBD2	TRBV5-6	CASSSLLAGYEQYF	TGTGCCAGCAGCTCCTTACTAGCGGGTTACGAGCAGTACTTC
.	TRBJ2-7	13	.	TRBV5-1	CASSGGAIYEQYF	TGCGCCAGCAGCGGAGGGGCTATCTACGAGCAGTACTTC
.	TRBJ1-2	15	.	TRBV20-1	CSARSFWIGRHGYTF	TGCAGTGCTAGGTCGTTTTGGATCGGGAGGCATGGCTACACCTTC
many	TRBJ1-5	18	.	TRBV7-6	CASSLSGSGVYSNQPQHF	TGTGCCAGCAGCTTAAGTGGTTCCGGCGTTTATAGCAATCAGCCCCAGCATTTT
.	TRBJ2-5	13	.	TRBV29-1	CSVEGGGLETQYF	TGCAGCGTTGAAGGCGGAGGGTTGGAGACCCAGTACTTC
.	TRBJ2-7	13	.	TRBV5-2	CASKRQGPYEQYF	TGTGCCAGCAAACGACAGGGGCCGTACGAGCAGTACTTC
.	TRBJ1-6	13	.	TRBV10-2	CASNEGRDSPLHF	TGCGCCAGCAATGAGGGAAGGGATTCACCCCTCCACTTT
many	TRBJ2-7	9	.	TRBV29-1	CSVGPEQYF	TGCAGCGTTGGTCCCGAGCAGTACTTC
few	TRBJ2-5	15	.	TRBV15	CATSRDLGTQETQYF	TGTGCCACCAGCAGAGATCTGGGAACCCAAGAGACCCAGTACTTC
many	TRBJ1-2	15	.	TRBV12-3/TRBV12-4	CASRGTGTGQGGYTF	TGTGCCAGCAGGGGGACCGGGACCGGGCAGGGTGGCTACACCTTC
many	TRBJ1-5	14	.	TRBV7-9	CASSLTGSNQPQHF	TGTGCCAGCAGCTTAACGGGCAGCAATCAGCCCCAGCATTTT
.	TRBJ2-7	13	.	TRBV5-5	CASSPLTAYEQYF	TGTGCCAGCAGCCCGTTGACAGCCTACGAGCAGTACTTC
many	TRBJ2-2	12	.	TRBV7-9	CASSRPAGELFF	TGTGCCAGCAGCCGTCCGGCCGGGGAGCTGTTTTTT
once	TRBJ2-5	14	.	TRBV7-9	CASSLFLARETQYF	TGTGCCAGCAGCTTGTTCCTAGCTCGAGAGACCCAGTACTTC
.	TRBJ1-2	14	.	TRBV7-9	CASSPGSGGYGYTF	TGTGCCAGCAGCCCAGGGAGCGGAGGTTATGGCTACACCTTC
.	TRBJ1-1	14	.	TRBV6-5	CASSIRGFTTEAFF	TGTGCCAGCAGTATTAGGGGGTTTACGACTGAAGCTTTCTTT